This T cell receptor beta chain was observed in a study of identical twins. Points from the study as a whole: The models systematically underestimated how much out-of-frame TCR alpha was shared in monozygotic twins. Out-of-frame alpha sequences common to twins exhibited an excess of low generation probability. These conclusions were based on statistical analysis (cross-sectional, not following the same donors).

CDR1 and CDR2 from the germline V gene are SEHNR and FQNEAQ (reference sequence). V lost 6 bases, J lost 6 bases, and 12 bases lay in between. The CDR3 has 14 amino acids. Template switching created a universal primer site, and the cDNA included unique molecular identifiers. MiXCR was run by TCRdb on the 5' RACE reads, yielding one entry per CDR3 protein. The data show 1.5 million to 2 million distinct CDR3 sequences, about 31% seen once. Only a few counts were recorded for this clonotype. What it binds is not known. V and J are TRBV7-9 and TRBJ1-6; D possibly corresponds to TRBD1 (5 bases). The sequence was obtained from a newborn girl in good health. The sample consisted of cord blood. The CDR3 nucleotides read TGTGCCAGCAGTCGAGACAGCCGTAATTCACCCCTCCACTTT. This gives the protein CASSRDSRNSPLHF.